This is a list of T cell receptor beta chains from one sample in a study of T cells after yellow fever vaccination. A single record per CDR3 protein comes from TCRdb applying MiXCR to the 5' RACE reads. Among around 310,000 distinct CDR3 sequences listed, 7.5% to 9% were seen once. Sequenced material: PBMCs, taken on the day of the first yellow fever vaccination. The receptors come from a man aged 18 to 29 who received the YFV17D yellow fever vaccine. CDR3s include the opening cysteine and the closing phenylalanine or tryptophan. The D gene is left open where the match is weak. Size is omitted from some rows. Given values are once, few, many or a class for expanded clones.

CASSLTGLKTEAFF	TGTGCCAGCAGCTTAACAGGGTTGAAGACTGAAGCTTTCTTT	TRBJ1-1	NA	many	TRBV11-1
CASTGTGAGANVLTF	TGTGCCAGCACCGGGACAGGGGCTGGGGCCAACGTCCTGACTTTC	TRBJ2-6	TRBD1	NA	TRBV6-1
CASSLMTGAGNSPLHF	TGCGCCAGCAGCCTTATGACAGGGGCGGGGAATTCACCCCTCCACTTT	TRBJ1-6	TRBD1	many	TRBV5-1
CASFVGGGFYEQYF	TGTGCCAGCTTCGTAGGCGGGGGATTCTACGAGCAGTACTTC	TRBJ2-7	TRBD2	many	TRBV18
CASSLGGGSTYEQYF	TGTGCCAGCAGCTTGGGAGGGGGATCCACCTACGAGCAGTACTTC	TRBJ2-7	NA	few	TRBV5-8
CASSKRTGPYSNQPQHF	TGTGCCAGCAGCAAACGGACAGGACCCTATAGCAATCAGCCCCAGCATTTT	TRBJ1-5	TRBD1	NA	TRBV7-2
CASSFPINGQAANTEAFF	TGCGCCAGCAGCTTCCCGATCAATGGACAGGCCGCGAACACTGAAGCTTTCTTT	TRBJ1-1	TRBD1	NA	TRBV5-1
CASSPTLLRGPRGSNIQYF	TGTGCCAGCAGTCCGACGCTACTACGTGGGCCTCGGGGCTCGAACATTCAGTACTTC	TRBJ2-4	NA	NA	TRBV6-1
CASSSGLARDTQYF	TGTGCCAGCAGCTCGGGACTAGCAAGGGATACGCAGTATTTT	TRBJ2-3	TRBD2	NA	TRBV7-9
CASSFPRGTDTQYF	TGTGCCAGCAGTTTCCCCAGGGGCACAGATACGCAGTATTTT	TRBJ2-3	NA	NA	TRBV6-2/TRBV6-3
CASSLDRGLGTQYF	TGTGCCAGCAGCTTAGACAGGGGTTTGGGGACCCAGTACTTC	TRBJ2-5	NA	NA	TRBV11-2
CASSLSGDYGYTF	TGTGCCAGCTCACTATCCGGGGACTATGGCTACACCTTC	TRBJ1-2	NA	many	TRBV18
CASAGTPSTEAFF	TGTGCCAGCGCAGGGACGCCGAGCACTGAAGCTTTCTTT	TRBJ1-1	NA	NA	TRBV6-1
CASSLEGLGVRTEAFF	TGTGCCAGCAGCTTAGAGGGCTTAGGCGTCCGCACTGAAGCTTTCTTT	TRBJ1-1	NA	many	TRBV7-2
CASSEETGGTGELFF	TGTGCCAGCAGTGAGGAGACAGGGGGCACCGGGGAGCTGTTTTTT	TRBJ2-2	TRBD1	many	TRBV6-4
CASSFSDRGEQFF	TGTGCCAGCAGCTTTTCGGACAGAGGAGAGCAGTTCTTC	TRBJ2-1	NA	NA	TRBV11-2